The text below deals with one T cell receptor beta chain. This clone appeared a few times. What antigen it recognizes has not been identified. Base qualities are not at hand, and no much larger clone is one base apart. The sample is drawn from a study of cytotoxic CD8 clonotypes in ibrutinib-treated CLL (dated by TCRdb to the early 2020s). Study-wide context: The cohort included roughly 15 treatment-naive and ten to twelve relapsed/refractory patients; some 18 were IGHV unmutated. Responses were partial in roughly 24 patients and complete in 2; after median approximately 5.5 years follow-up, about 14 stayed in remission and 12 progressed. Response samples were taken after a median of roughly 12 months on treatment, ranging from about 6 to 40 months. An average of about 260,000 productive templates and tens of thousands of productive rearrangements was obtained per sample. Of the 90 or so people in the trial, about 27 had longitudinal samples available. Cryopreserved peripheral blood mononuclear cells were obtained before treatment, at response, and at either sustained remission or disease progression.

On a MiSeq, deep resolution sequencing aimed for a depth between 1 in 1 million and 1 in 200,000 T cells, with each clonotype covered around 10x on average. The immunoSEQ hsTCRB Kit was used to generate the TCR beta libraries. The authors' pipeline ran thus. The data were analyzed with ImmunoSEQ Analyzer and ImmunoSEQ Data Assistant, and V, D and J gene assignments followed IMGT definitions. Clonality, which ranges from 0 to 1, was calculated as one minus the normalized Shannon entropy of productive rearrangement frequencies. Only overrepresented clonotypes making up at least 0.05% of the repertoire of each patient were included in the public clonotype analysis. Fewer than 15 repertoires from age-matched healthy donors, obtained from immuneACCESS, served as clonality controls. TCRdb mirrors the immuneACCESS table, restricted to in-frame sequences. Some clones are absent from its copies; in checked studies, under half trace to an unresolved V gene, and the reason for the others is unknown. V and J calls and clone size are given by that table; D and trimming were obtained from the DNA. The sample table lists about 84,000 clones, just over 85% of them with a count of one. Under 6% of the sample is held by the ten biggest clonotypes.

Around 2 micrograms of genomic DNA were extracted from cryopreserved PBMCs for TCR beta library preparation. Longitudinal blood samples from CLL patients receiving ibrutinib monotherapy were subjected to high-throughput TCR beta sequencing. The patients took part in an open-label, single-center phase 2 trial of ibrutinib monotherapy. In the germline V gene (reference sequence), CDR1 corresponds to MNHEY and CDR2 to SMNVEV. Between the V and J ends, shortened by 4 bases and 1 base respectively, the junction contains 1 base. The CDR3 starts with the cysteine, ends with the phenylalanine, and has 11 residues. CDR3 DNA only is kept here, 33 bases in frame from base 1. Here is what the overall study found, with its caveats: Clonality increased at ibrutinib response, stayed stable in sustained remission, and fell back toward baseline at progression. Sampling times were not matched between patients in sustained remission and patients whose disease was progressing, and lymph node repertoires were not examined. Public clonotypes were rare and either shrank or stayed stable during treatment, and the rise in clonality at ibrutinib response reflected expansion of private clonotypes. Baseline clonality was found to be higher than that of age-matched healthy donors and was strongly correlated with circulating CD8+ T-cell counts.

The specimen comprised PBMCs, sampled before ibrutinib treatment. This chain joins TRBV27 to TRBJ2-5; the D gene cannot be resolved reliably. This TCR was sampled from a human donor with chronic lymphocytic leukemia. The CDR3 region has the sequence CASSSQETQYF. The DNA is TGTGCCAGCAGTTCCCAAGAGACCCAGTACTTC.